This TCR beta chain derives from a study of human T cells and chemical hapten exposure. This clonotype came up a few times. TCRdb processed the RACE reads anew with MiXCR; each CDR3 protein has one entry. The table records 100,000 to 150,000 distinct CDR3 sequences, about 11% of them present only once. Time point defined: patch test 3, about 24 weeks after DPC sensitization. The treatment was: therapeutic diphenylcyclopropenone sensitization with weekly scalp DPC. The CDR3 totals 13 residues. Trimming removed 8 bases from V and 9 bases from J; junction bases left unmatched: 10. CDR1 is GTSNPN, CDR2 SVGIG, per germline (reference sequence).

The J gene is TRBJ1-6, the V gene TRBV30; 7 bases line up with TRBD1. The sequence derives from a woman between 45 and 65 years old with alopecia areata. Some clones in this sample may be carry-over from other donors' samples. This specimen was whole blood, taken in connection with sensitization to the hapten diphenylcyclopropenone (DPC). The DNA of the CDR3 is TGTGCCGGAGTTCCAGGGGGAAGTTCACCCCTCCACTTT. Its translation is CAGVPGGSSPLHF.